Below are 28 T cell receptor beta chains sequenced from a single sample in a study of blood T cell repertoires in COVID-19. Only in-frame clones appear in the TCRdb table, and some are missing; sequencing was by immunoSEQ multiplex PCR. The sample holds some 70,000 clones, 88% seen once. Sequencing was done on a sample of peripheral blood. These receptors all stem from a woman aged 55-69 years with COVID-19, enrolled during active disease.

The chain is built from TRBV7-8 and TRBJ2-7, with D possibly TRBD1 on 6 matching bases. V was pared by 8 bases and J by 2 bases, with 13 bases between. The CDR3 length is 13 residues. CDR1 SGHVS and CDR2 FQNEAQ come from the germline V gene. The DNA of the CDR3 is TGTGCCAGCGTGGGCAGGGGAGCCTACGAGCAGTACTTC. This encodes CASVGRGAYEQYF.

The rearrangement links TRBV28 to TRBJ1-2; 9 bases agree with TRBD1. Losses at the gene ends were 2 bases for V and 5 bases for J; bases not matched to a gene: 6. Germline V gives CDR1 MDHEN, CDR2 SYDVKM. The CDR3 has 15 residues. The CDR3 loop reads CASSLTVGTGYGYTF. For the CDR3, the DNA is TGTGCCAGCAGTTTAACAGTGGGGACAGGGTATGGCTACACCTTC.

In nucleotides, the CDR3 is TGTGCCAGCACCAGTCTCGGGGAATATAGCAATCAGCCCCAGCATTTT. Amino acids: CASTSLGEYSNQPQHF. V is TRBV7-8 and J is TRBJ1-5; D not certain. Trimming left V 7 bases short and J 0 bases short, with 16 bases between. The CDR3 covers 16 residues. Germline CDR1 is SGHVS and CDR2 is FQNEAQ.

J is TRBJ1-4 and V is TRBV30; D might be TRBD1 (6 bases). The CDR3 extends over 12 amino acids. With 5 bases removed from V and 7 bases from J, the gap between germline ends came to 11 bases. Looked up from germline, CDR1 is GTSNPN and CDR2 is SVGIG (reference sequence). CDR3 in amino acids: CAWGGGGEKLFF. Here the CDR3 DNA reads TGTGCCTGGGGGGGAGGGGGTGAAAAACTGTTTTTT.

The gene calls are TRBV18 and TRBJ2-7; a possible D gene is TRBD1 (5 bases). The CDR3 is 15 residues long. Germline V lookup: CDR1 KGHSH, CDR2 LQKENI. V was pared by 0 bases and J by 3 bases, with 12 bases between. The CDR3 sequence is CASSPPMDNYYEQYF. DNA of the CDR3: TGTGCCAGCTCACCACCGATGGACAACTACTACGAGCAGTACTTC.

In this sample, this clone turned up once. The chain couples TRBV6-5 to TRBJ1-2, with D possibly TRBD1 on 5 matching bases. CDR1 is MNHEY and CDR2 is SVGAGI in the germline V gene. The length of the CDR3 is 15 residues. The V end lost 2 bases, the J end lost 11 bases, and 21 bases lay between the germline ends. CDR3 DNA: TGTGCCAGCAGTTACGATGGTTCGGGCAGGGTGCGATACACCTTC. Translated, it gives CASSYDGSGRVRYTF.

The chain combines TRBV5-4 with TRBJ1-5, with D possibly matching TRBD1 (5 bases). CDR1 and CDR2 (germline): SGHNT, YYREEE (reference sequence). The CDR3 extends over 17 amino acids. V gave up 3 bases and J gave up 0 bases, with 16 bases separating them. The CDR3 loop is CASSWPTESYSNQPQHF. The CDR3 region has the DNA TGTGCCAGCAGCTGGCCGACAGAGTCTTATAGCAATCAGCCCCAGCATTTT. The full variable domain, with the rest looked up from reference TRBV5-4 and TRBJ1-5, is ETGVTQSPTHLIKTRGQQVTLRCSSQSGHNTVSWYQQALGQGPQFIFQYYREEENGRGNFPPRFSGLQFPNYSSELNVNALELDDSALYLCASSWPTESYSNQPQHFGDGTRLSIL.

CDR3 nucleotides: TGTGCCAGCTCATTCACAGGGGAACAGCCCCAGCATTTT. This codes for CASSFTGEQPQHF. This sequence joins TRBV18 and TRBJ1-5; 7 bases line up with TRBD1. Germline CDR1 reads KGHSH; CDR2 reads LQKENI. V lost 5 bases, J lost 7 bases, and 5 bases stayed unmatched. CDR3 length equals 13 residues.

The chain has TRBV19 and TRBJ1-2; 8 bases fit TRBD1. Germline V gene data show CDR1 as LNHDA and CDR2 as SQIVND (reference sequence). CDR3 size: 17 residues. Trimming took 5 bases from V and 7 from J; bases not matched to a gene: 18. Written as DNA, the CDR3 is TGTGCCAGTAGTCCTGGGACAGGAACTTACCCTTATCGTGGCTACACCTTC. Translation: CASSPGTGTYPYRGYTF.

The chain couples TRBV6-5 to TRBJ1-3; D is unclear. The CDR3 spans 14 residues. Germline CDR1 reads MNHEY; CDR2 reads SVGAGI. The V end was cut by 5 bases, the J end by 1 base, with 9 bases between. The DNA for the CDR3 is TGTGCCAGCAGTCCTGAGTATTCTGGAAACACCATATATTTT. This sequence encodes CASSPEYSGNTIYF.

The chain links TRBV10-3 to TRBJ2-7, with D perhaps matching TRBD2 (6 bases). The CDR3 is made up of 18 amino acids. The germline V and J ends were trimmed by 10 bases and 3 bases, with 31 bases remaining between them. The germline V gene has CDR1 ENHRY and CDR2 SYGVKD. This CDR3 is CATFREIGEDNSIYEQYF. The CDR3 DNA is TGTGCCACCTTTCGGGAGATCGGGGAAGATAATTCAATCTACGAGCAGTACTTC.

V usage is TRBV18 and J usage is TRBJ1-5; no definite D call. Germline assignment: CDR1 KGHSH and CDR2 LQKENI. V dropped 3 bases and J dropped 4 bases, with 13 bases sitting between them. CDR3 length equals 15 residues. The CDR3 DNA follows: TGTGCCAGCTCACCGTCGACAACCGGTAATCAGCCCCAGCATTTT. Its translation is CASSPSTTGNQPQHF.

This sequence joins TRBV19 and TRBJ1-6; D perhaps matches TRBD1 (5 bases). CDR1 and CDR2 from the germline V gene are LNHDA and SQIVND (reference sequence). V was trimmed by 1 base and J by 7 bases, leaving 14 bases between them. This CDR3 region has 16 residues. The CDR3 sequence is CASSIARGSGNSPLHF. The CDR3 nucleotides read TGTGCCAGTAGTATAGCTAGGGGCAGTGGGAATTCACCCCTCCACTTT.

For the CDR3, the DNA is TGTGCCAGCAGCCAAGAGTGGGAGACCACTGAAGCTTTCTTT. It translates to CASSQEWETTEAFF. The genes are TRBV14 and TRBJ1-1; D ambiguous. The ends were cut back, 0 bases at V and 4 bases at J, with 9 bases in the middle. CDR3 length equals 14 residues. CDR1 is SGHDN, CDR2 FVKESK, per germline.

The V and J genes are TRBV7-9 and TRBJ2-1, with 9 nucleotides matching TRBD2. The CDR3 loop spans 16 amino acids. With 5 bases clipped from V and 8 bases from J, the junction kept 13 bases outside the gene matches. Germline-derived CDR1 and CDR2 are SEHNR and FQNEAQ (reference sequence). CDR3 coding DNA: TGTGCCAGCAGCCCTGCCTCTGGCGGGAGGGTGGATGAGCAGTTCTTC. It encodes CASSPASGGRVDEQFF.

CDR3 protein: CASSDLGTGANSPLHF. The DNA for the CDR3 is TGTGCCAGCAGTGACCTTGGGACAGGGGCAAATTCACCCCTCCACTTT. The rearrangement uses TRBV2 and TRBJ1-6; TRBD1 matches 10 bases. Germline values: CDR1 SNHLY, CDR2 FYNNEI. The CDR3 runs to 16 residues. V shed 3 bases and J 7 bases; nucleotides not matched to a gene: 6.

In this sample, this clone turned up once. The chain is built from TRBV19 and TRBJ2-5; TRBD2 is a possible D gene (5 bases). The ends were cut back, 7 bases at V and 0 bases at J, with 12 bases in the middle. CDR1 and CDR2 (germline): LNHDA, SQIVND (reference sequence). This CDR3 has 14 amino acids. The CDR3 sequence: CASKAAEYQETQYF. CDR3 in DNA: TGTGCCAGTAAAGCAGCGGAGTACCAAGAGACCCAGTACTTC.

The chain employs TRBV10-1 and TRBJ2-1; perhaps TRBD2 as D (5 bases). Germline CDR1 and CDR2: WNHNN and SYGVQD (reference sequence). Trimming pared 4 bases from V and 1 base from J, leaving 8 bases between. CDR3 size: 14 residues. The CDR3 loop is CASSARLSYNEQFF. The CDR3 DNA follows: TGCGCCAGCAGTGCGAGACTATCCTACAATGAGCAGTTCTTC.

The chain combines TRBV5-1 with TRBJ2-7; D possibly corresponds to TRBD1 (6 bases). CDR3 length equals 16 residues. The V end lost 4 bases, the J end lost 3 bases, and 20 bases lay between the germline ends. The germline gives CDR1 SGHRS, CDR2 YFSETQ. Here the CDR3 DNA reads TGCGCCAGCAGCCCAACCGCCAGGGGCGAGTACTACGAGCAGTACTTC. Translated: CASSPTARGEYYEQYF.

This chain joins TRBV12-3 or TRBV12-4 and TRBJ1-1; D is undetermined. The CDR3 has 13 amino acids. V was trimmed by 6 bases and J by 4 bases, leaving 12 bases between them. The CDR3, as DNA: TGTGCCAGCAGGGTCGGGATGGGCACTGAAGCTTTCTTT. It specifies CASRVGMGTEAFF.

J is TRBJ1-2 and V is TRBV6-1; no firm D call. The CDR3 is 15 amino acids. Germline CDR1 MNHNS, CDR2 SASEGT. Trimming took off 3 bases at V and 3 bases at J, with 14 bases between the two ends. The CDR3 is CASSEGSEGDYGYTF. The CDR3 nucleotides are TGTGCCAGCAGTGAGGGGTCCGAGGGAGACTATGGCTACACCTTC.

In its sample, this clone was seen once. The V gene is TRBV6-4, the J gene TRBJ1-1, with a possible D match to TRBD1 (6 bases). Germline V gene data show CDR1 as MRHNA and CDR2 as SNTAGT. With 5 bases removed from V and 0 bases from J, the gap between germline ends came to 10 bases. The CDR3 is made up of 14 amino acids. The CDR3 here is CASSYDRMNTEAFF. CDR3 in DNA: TGTGCCAGCAGTTACGACAGGATGAACACTGAAGCTTTCTTT.

The CDR3 DNA follows: TGTGCCAGCTCACCACCTATATTGCAGGGGAACACTGAAGCTTTCTTT. Residues: CASSPPILQGNTEAFF. The chain is built from TRBV18 and TRBJ1-1, with TRBD1 as a possible D gene (5 bases). V was trimmed by 0 bases and J by 1 base, leaving 12 bases between them. CDR1 is KGHSH and CDR2 is LQKENI in the germline V gene. There are 16 residues in the CDR3.

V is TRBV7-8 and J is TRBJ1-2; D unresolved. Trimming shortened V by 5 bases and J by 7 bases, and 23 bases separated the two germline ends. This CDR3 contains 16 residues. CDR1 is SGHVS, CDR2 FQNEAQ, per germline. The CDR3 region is CASSRAGTPGIGGYTF. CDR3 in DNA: TGTGCCAGCAGCCGGGCAGGAACTCCCGGAATAGGTGGCTACACCTTC.

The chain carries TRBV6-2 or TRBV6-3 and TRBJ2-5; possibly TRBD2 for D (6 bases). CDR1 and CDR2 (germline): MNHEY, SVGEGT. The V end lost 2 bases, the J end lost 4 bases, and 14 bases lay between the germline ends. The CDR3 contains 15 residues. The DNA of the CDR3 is TGTGCCAGCAGTTACGGTAGCGGACAATTAGAGACCCAGTACTTC. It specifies CASSYGSGQLETQYF.

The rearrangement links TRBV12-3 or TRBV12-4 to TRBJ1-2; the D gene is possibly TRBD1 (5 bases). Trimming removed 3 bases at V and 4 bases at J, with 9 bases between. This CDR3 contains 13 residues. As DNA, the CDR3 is TGTGCCAGCAGTTTGTCAGGGATCTATGGCTACACCTTC. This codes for CASSLSGIYGYTF.

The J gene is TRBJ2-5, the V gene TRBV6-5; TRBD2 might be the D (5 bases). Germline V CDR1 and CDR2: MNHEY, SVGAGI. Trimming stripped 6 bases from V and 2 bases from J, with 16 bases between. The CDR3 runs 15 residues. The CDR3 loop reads CASSPVGGLQETQYF. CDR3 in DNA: TGTGCCAGCAGCCCCGTGGGCGGGCTTCAAGAGACCCAGTACTTC.

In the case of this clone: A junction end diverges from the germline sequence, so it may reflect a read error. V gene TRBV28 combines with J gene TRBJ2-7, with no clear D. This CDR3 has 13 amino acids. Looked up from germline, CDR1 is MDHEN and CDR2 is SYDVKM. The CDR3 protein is CASSFESIYAQYF. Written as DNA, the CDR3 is TGTGCCAGCAGTTTTGAGTCAATCTACGCGCAGTACTTC. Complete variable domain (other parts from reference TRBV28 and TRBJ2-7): DVKVTQSSRYLVKRTGEKVFLECVQDMDHENMFWYRQDPGLGLRLIYFSYDVKMKEKGDIPEGYSVSREKKERFSLILESASTNQTSMYLCASSFESIYAQYFGPGTRLTVT.